This T cell receptor beta chain was retrieved from a study of T cell responses to AZD1222 COVID-19 vaccine. Study-wide results and caveats: Clonal diversity was possibly underestimated, and the donors were mostly white British, with more females. The study found Spike-specific TCR breadth and depth rose after two AZD1222 doses. Seropositive AZD1222 recipients at baseline numbered only five or six.

The germline V gene has CDR1 LNHDA and CDR2 SQIVND (reference sequence). CDR3 length: 14 residues. Trimming shortened V by 0 bases and J by 7 bases, and 12 bases separated the two germline ends. This table comes from immunoSEQ multiplex PCR, and its TCRdb copy is limited to in-frame clones, with some not included. The sample shows about 66,000 clones, just over 90% of them seen only once. As concerns this clone: Its antigen is undetermined.

The rearrangement joins TRBV19 to TRBJ1-1; tentatively, D is TRBD1 (5 bases). Sequenced here: peripheral blood, sampled 28 days after the second dose of the MenACWY control vaccine. The clonotype originates from an adult who received the MenACWY meningococcal vaccine as a control. The chain's CDR3 is CASSIEILRGEAFF. CDR3 coding DNA: TGTGCCAGTAGTATAGAGATCCTGAGGGGTGAAGCTTTCTTT.